This T cell receptor beta chain was captured by sequencing in a study of graft-versus-host responses after intestinal transplantation. Assay used: immunoSEQ multiplex PCR; TCRdb lists only in-frame clones, some missing. The sample includes about 39,000 clones, 93% of them seen just once. Note on this clone: Its antigen is unknown.

The clonotype originates from a human donor who was the organ donor for an intestinal transplant. The starting material was unstimulated CD8+ T cells sorted from spleen or lymph node cells, obtained before transplant.

CDR3 coding DNA: TGTGCCAGCAGCGCAGGACTAGCGGGAGGTTTATTGGCCTATGAGCAGTTCTTC. This codes for CASSAGLAGGLLAYEQFF. The chain uses TRBV7-3 and TRBJ2-1; 14 bases align to TRBD2. Per germline, CDR1 SGHTA and CDR2 FQGTGA. V was clipped by 5 bases and J by 8 bases; unmatched bases: 14. There are 18 residues in the CDR3.